The 27 T cell receptor beta chains listed next were all sequenced from one sample in a study of T cell responses to AZD1222 COVID-19 vaccine. Assay: immunoSEQ multiplex PCR; the TCRdb copy retains only in-frame clones and omits some. The table shows roughly 140,000 clones, with around 89% occurring only once. The sample here was peripheral blood, taken on day 0 of AZD1222 vaccination. The source is an adult in good health.

The chain is built from TRBV6-5 and TRBJ2-1; no firm D call. V was trimmed by 6 bases and J by 3 bases, leaving 15 bases between them. CDR1 is MNHEY and CDR2 is SVGAGI in the germline V gene. There are 15 residues in the CDR3. CDR3 in amino acids: CASSLLVGGYNEQFF. The DNA of the CDR3 is TGTGCCAGCAGCCTGCTGGTTGGTGGCTACAATGAGCAGTTCTTC.

The V call is TRBV28, the J call TRBJ2-7; possibly TRBD1 for D (5 bases). The germline CDR1 and CDR2 sequences are MDHEN and SYDVKM. This CDR3 region has 13 residues. V shed 2 bases and J shed 1 base, with 6 bases lying between them. This CDR3 is CASSLDSSYEQYF. The CDR3 DNA sequence: TGTGCCAGCAGTTTAGACAGTTCCTACGAGCAGTACTTC.

The chain is built from TRBV11-2 and TRBJ2-7; D unclear. V lost 6 bases, J lost 3 bases, and 15 bases lay in between. The CDR3 consists of 14 residues. CDR1 and CDR2 (germline): SGHAT, FQNNGV. The CDR3 DNA follows: TGTGCCAGCAGTCCCCTGCGAGCCCTCTACGAGCAGTACTTC. Its protein is CASSPLRALYEQYF.

This clone was recorded once. This chain's CDR3 is CAWSLTKSTDTQYF. DNA of the CDR3: TGTGCCTGGAGTCTGACAAAAAGCACAGATACGCAGTATTTT. The chain uses TRBV30 and TRBJ2-3; D call uncertain. The CDR3 runs to 14 residues. Trimming took off 2 bases at V and 0 bases at J, with 9 bases between the two ends. Germline CDR1 is GTSNPN and CDR2 is SVGIG (reference sequence).

The chain joins TRBV5-6 to TRBJ1-1; possibly TRBD1 for D (6 bases). Per germline, CDR1 SGHDT and CDR2 YYEEEE. This CDR3 has 14 residues. V dropped 4 bases and J dropped 1 base, with 11 bases sitting between them. The CDR3 bases are TGTGCCAGCAGCCTAACAGGGCCGAACACTGAAGCTTTCTTT. Translating gives CASSLTGPNTEAFF.

The V call is TRBV11-2, the J call TRBJ2-1; D unclear. The CDR3 extends over 15 amino acids. V lost 4 bases to trimming and J lost 4 bases, with 14 bases between them. CDR1 is SGHAT, CDR2 FQNNGV, per germline. The CDR3 here is CASSSPVLRYNEQFF. CDR3 bases: TGTGCCAGCAGCTCGCCAGTACTCCGATACAATGAGCAGTTCTTC.

To note about this clone: The sample has other DNA sequences that encode this CDR3 too. This chain uses TRBV19 with TRBJ1-5; D possibly corresponds to TRBD1 (6 bases). Germline CDR1 reads LNHDA; CDR2 reads SQIVND (reference sequence). V was cut by 3 bases and J by 3 bases, with 12 bases left in between. CDR3 length: 15 residues. Written as DNA, the CDR3 is TGTGCCAGTAGTATCTACGGACAGTCCAATCAGCCCCAGCATTTT. Residues: CASSIYGQSNQPQHF.

This clone occurred once. J is TRBJ2-1 and V is TRBV28; 14 positions match TRBD2. J was trimmed by 9 bases and V by 4 bases; bases with no gene match: 5. Germline CDR1 reads MDHEN; CDR2 reads SYDVKM. The CDR3 is 15 residues long. CDR3 DNA: TGTGCCAGCAGTTCCGGGACTAGCGGGAGAGTTGAGCAGTTCTTC. Translation: CASSSGTSGRVEQFF.

J is TRBJ1-5 and V is TRBV28, with D uncertain. CDR3 length: 16 residues. Trimming removed 4 bases at V and 6 bases at J, with 19 bases between. The V gene's germline CDR1 is MDHEN and CDR2 SYDVKM. The CDR3 DNA is TGTGCCAGCAGTTCTGAAAGACCCAGGAGGAGTCAGCCCCAGCATTTT. Its protein is CASSSERPRRSQPQHF.

This clone was seen only a few times. This CDR3 reads CASSVGDGDTEAFF. The CDR3 nucleotides read TGTGCCAGCAGCGTAGGAGACGGGGACACTGAAGCTTTCTTT. The chain combines TRBV9 with TRBJ1-1; no clear D gene. Germline CDR1 and CDR2: SGDLS and YYNGEE. Trimming pared 0 bases from V and 3 bases from J, leaving 9 bases between. There are 14 residues in the CDR3.

The V gene is TRBV30, the J gene TRBJ1-2; D is undetermined. Germline V gene lookup returns CDR1 GTSNPN and CDR2 SVGIG (reference sequence). This CDR3 comprises 11 residues. V dropped 0 bases and J dropped 12 bases, with 11 bases sitting between them. DNA for the CDR3: TGTGCCTGGAGTGTTCTAGACGGTCACACCTTC. Its protein product is CAWSVLDGHTF. The full variable domain, its missing parts supplied by reference TRBV30 and TRBJ1-2, is SQTIHQWPATLVQPVGSPLSLECTVEGTSNPNLYWYRQAAGRGLQLLFYSVGIGQISSEVPQNLSASRPQDRQFILSSKKLLLSDSGFYLCAWSVLDGHTFGSGTRLTVV.

The CDR3 region has the DNA TGTGCCAGCAGTCCTACAATGACGCGTCAGCCCCAGCATTTT. Translation: CASSPTMTRQPQHF. The rearrangement joins TRBV6-5 to TRBJ1-5; D unclear. Trimming shortened V by 5 bases and J by 6 bases, and 14 bases separated the two germline ends. Germline V lookup: CDR1 MNHEY, CDR2 SVGAGI. The CDR3 has 14 amino acids.

The chain is built from TRBV10-3 and TRBJ1-2; no definite D call. V was cut by 2 bases and J by 4 bases, with 8 bases left in between. CDR1 is ENHRY and CDR2 is SYGVKD in the germline V gene. This CDR3 spans 13 amino acids. The CDR3 DNA sequence: TGTGCCATCAGTGAGGGGGTCGCCTATGGCTACACCTTC. This gives the protein CAISEGVAYGYTF.

The chain recombines TRBV6-6 with TRBJ1-1, with TRBD1 identical over 7 bases. Germline CDR1 MNHNY, CDR2 SVGAGI (reference sequence). The trim removed 2 bases at V and 1 base at J, leaving 4 bases unmatched. The CDR3 spans 15 residues. CDR3 nucleotide sequence: TGTGCCAGCAGTTACACCCGACAGGGGAACACTGAAGCTTTCTTT. This gives the protein CASSYTRQGNTEAFF.

The gene calls are TRBV4-1 and TRBJ1-6; D gene ambiguous. The germline V gene encodes CDR1 MGHRA and CDR2 YSYEKL. The CDR3 loop spans 16 amino acids. The germline V and J ends were trimmed by 0 bases and 7 bases, with 13 bases remaining between them. The CDR3 bases are TGCGCCAGCAGCCAAGAAGTCGGCATCTCCAATTCACCCCTCCACTTT. Translating it yields CASSQEVGISNSPLHF.

This sequence joins TRBV11-3 and TRBJ1-3; D uncertain. Germline loops: CDR1 SGHNT, CDR2 YENEEA. The CDR3 extends over 15 amino acids. V lost 3 bases, J lost 6 bases, and 15 bases lay in between. The CDR3 is CASSFGAGRSNTIYF. In nucleotides, the CDR3 is TGTGCCAGCAGCTTCGGAGCCGGGCGTTCAAACACCATATATTTT.

The CDR3 sequence is CASSSPAGPFQETQYF. The CDR3 DNA reads TGTGCCAGCAGTTCACCAGCGGGACCTTTCCAAGAGACCCAGTACTTC. This chain connects TRBV28 to TRBJ2-5, with 7 bases identical to TRBD2. Germline CDR1 MDHEN, CDR2 SYDVKM. This CDR3 spans 16 amino acids. Germline trimming cut 4 bases from V and 1 base from J; bases unmatched to any gene: 9.

In its sample, this clone was seen once. This CDR3 reads CASSPQGGAQPQHF. CDR3 coding DNA: TGTGCCAGTAGTCCCCAGGGGGGCGCTCAGCCCCAGCATTTT. The V and J genes are TRBV19 and TRBJ1-5, with TRBD1 matching 7 bases. Per the germline V gene, CDR1 is LNHDA and CDR2 is SQIVND (reference sequence). The CDR3 is 14 amino acids. J was trimmed by 6 bases and V by 5 bases; bases with no gene match: 7.

This clone was observed a single time. The chain carries TRBV27 and TRBJ2-1, with TRBD2 matching over 9 bases. The germline V gene has CDR1 MNHEY and CDR2 SMNVEV (reference sequence). This CDR3 is 14 amino acids long. V trimming: 7 bases; J trimming: 8 bases; junction bases outside the gene matches: 9. The CDR3 nucleotides read TGTGCCAGCACCCCTCGCGGGAGGGGGGATGAGCAGTTCTTC. It is translated as CASTPRGRGDEQFF.

The chain recombines TRBV2 with TRBJ2-7, with a possible D match to TRBD2 (5 bases). Germline lookup yields CDR1 SNHLY and CDR2 FYNNEI. The length of the CDR3 is 11 residues. V was clipped by 6 bases and J by 5 bases, with 8 bases between them. Written as DNA, the CDR3 is TGTGCCAGCAGGTTGCGGGACGAGCAGTACTTC. It specifies CASRLRDEQYF.

This chain links TRBV3-1 (or the pseudogene TRBV3-2) with TRBJ1-4; D remains unclear. The V gene lost 0 bases and the J gene lost 7 bases, with 6 bases spanning the gap. In germline, CDR1 is LGHDT, CDR2 YNNKEL (reference sequence). This CDR3 has 13 residues. The CDR3: CASSQERVEKLFF. Here the CDR3 DNA reads TGTGCCAGCAGCCAAGAGCGGGTTGAAAAACTGTTTTTT.

The V and J genes are TRBV19 and TRBJ1-4; 9 nucleotides agree with TRBD1. Germline CDR1 and CDR2: LNHDA and SQIVND (reference sequence). The CDR3 is 16 residues long. The V and J ends lost 4 bases and 8 bases, in that order; junction bases with no gene match: 11. This CDR3 is CASSTETQGADEKLFF. CDR3 coding DNA: TGTGCCAGTAGTACGGAGACACAGGGGGCGGACGAAAAACTGTTTTTT.

The sample holds many counts of this clone. This chain links TRBV2 with TRBJ1-5; tentatively, D is TRBD1 (5 bases). Germline lookup yields CDR1 SNHLY and CDR2 FYNNEI. CDR3 length: 13 amino acids. V lost 6 bases, J lost 9 bases, and 15 bases lay in between. This CDR3 reads CASRRDSQGPQHF. CDR3 DNA sequence: TGTGCCAGCAGAAGGGACTCCCAAGGGCCCCAGCATTTT.

This clone was seen more than once but under ten times. The gene calls are TRBV9 and TRBJ1-1, with a possible D match to TRBD1 (6 bases). The CDR3 runs to 13 residues. Trimming took off 4 bases at V and 4 bases at J, with 11 bases between the two ends. The germline CDR1 and CDR2 sequences are SGDLS and YYNGEE. The CDR3 DNA follows: TGTGCCAGCAGCCAAAGGGGGGGCACTGAAGCTTTCTTT. This codes for CASSQRGGTEAFF.

The chain combines TRBV9 with TRBJ2-2; 9 nucleotides match TRBD1. The germline gives CDR1 SGDLS, CDR2 YYNGEE. V was clipped by 3 bases and J by 5 bases; unmatched bases: 5. The CDR3 contains 15 residues. The CDR3 sequence is CASSAQGARTGELFF. The DNA of the CDR3 is TGTGCCAGCAGCGCACAGGGGGCGCGAACCGGGGAGCTGTTTTTT.

The V gene is TRBV7-2, the J gene TRBJ2-1; tentative D call: TRBD1 (5 bases). This CDR3 region has 15 residues. Trimming removed 5 bases from V and 6 bases from J, with 17 bases in between. CDR1 SGHTA and CDR2 FQGNSA come from the germline V gene. CDR3 nucleotides: TGTGCCAGCAGCCTGGGGCGGAGTCCGGGCAATGAGCAGTTCTTC. This sequence encodes CASSLGRSPGNEQFF.

This chain uses TRBV30 with TRBJ1-2; TRBD1 is a possible D gene (5 bases). Germline assignment: CDR1 GTSNPN and CDR2 SVGIG (reference sequence). The CDR3 length is 13 residues. Trimming cost V 5 bases and J 11 bases, with 21 bases left between them. CDR3 DNA sequence: TGTGCCTGGCGAGAAGAAGGCAGGGATCGGTACACCTTC. Its translation is CAWREEGRDRYTF.